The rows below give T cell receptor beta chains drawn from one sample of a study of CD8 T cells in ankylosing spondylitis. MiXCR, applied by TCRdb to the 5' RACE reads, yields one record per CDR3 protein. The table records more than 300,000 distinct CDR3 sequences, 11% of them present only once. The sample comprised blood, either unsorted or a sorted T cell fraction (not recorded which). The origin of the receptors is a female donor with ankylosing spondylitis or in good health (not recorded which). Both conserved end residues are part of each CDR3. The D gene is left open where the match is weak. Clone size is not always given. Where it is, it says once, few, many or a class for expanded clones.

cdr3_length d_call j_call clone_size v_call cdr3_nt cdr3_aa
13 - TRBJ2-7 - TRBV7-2 TGTGCCAGCAGCCGAGGCAGGGCAGAACAGCAGTACTTC CASSRGRAEQQYF
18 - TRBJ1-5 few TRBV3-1 TGTGCCAGCAGTTCGTGGGATCTAGGTTTTGAGAGCAATCAGCCCCAGCATTTT CASSSWDLGFESNQPQHF
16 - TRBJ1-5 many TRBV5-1 TGCGCCAGCAGCTCCGACCCAGGGAGCCTACATCAGCCCCAGCATTTT CASSSDPGSLHQPQHF
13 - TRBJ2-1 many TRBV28 TGTGCCAGCAGCCCCGTGGACTACAATGAGCAGTTCTTC CASSPVDYNEQFF
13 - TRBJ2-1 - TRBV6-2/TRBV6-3 TGTGCCAGCAGTTTGAGACCCTCCAATGAGCAGTTCTTC CASSLRPSNEQFF
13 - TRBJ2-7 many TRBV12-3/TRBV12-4 TGTGCCAGCAGTTTATACGGTCACTACGAGCAGTACTTC CASSLYGHYEQYF
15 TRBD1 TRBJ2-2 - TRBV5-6 TGTGCCAGCAGCTATGACAGGGGGCTCACCGGGGAGCTGTTTTTT CASSYDRGLTGELFF
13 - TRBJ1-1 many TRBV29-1 TGCAGCGTTGCGGGGATTGCTCTGACTGAAGCTTTCTTT CSVAGIALTEAFF
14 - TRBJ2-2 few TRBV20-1 TGCAGTGCTAGAGAGGGTCGTCGCACCGGGGAGCTGTTTTTT CSAREGRRTGELFF
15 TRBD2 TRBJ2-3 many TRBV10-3 TGTGCCATCAAGCTAGCGGGGACTAGCACAGATACGCAGTATTTT CAIKLAGTSTDTQYF
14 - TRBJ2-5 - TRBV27 TGTGCCAGCAGCTTTGGTGGGGGGAGGGAGACCCAGTACTTC CASSFGGGRETQYF
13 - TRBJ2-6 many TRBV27 TGTGCCAGCAGACAGTCTGGGGCCAACGTCCTGACTTTC CASRQSGANVLTF
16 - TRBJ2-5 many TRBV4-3 TGCGCCAGCAGCCCCGAGGGATTAGCGGCCGAAGAGACCCAGTACTTC CASSPEGLAAEETQYF
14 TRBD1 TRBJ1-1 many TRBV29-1 TGCAGCGCGACCTTGACAGGGTTTATGGATGAAGCTTTCTTT CSATLTGFMDEAFF
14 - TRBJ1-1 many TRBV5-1 TGCGCCAGCAGCTTGGAGTACGGGATGACTGAAGCTTTCTTT CASSLEYGMTEAFF
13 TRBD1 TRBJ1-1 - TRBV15 TGTGCCACCAGCAGGAGACAGGGAGGGGAAGCTTTCTTT CATSRRQGGEAFF